This is a list of T cell receptor beta chains from one sample in a study of T cell responses to AZD1222 COVID-19 vaccine. Sequenced by immunoSEQ multiplex PCR; TCRdb stores in-frame clones only, minus some. The table has about 130,000 clones, 80% to 90% seen once. The starting material was peripheral blood, obtained on day 0 of AZD1222 vaccination. These receptors came from an adult in good health. CDR3s include the opening cysteine and the closing phenylalanine or tryptophan. A D gene is named only where the DNA matches it firmly. Expanded clones are given a class, and other clones once, few, many or no size at all.

J gene | D gene | clone size | V gene | CDR3 protein | CDR3 DNA
TRBJ2-7 | . | . | TRBV5-5 | CASGRGLYEQYF | TGTGCCAGCGGCAGGGGACTCTACGAGCAGTACTTC
TRBJ1-6 | . | . | TRBV19 | CASSVSYNSPLHF | TGTGCCAGTAGCGTCTCCTATAATTCACCCCTCCACTTT
TRBJ1-2 | . | . | TRBV19 | CASAQIALDSHYGYTF | TGTGCCAGCGCACAGATAGCCTTGGACAGCCACTATGGCTACACCTTC
TRBJ1-4 | . | . | TRBV2 | CASGRVREKLFF | TGTGCCAGCGGCAGGGTTCGTGAAAAACTGTTTTTT
TRBJ1-2 | . | . | TRBV24-1 | CATSDRHINYGYTF | TGTGCCACCAGTGATCGCCATATTAACTATGGCTACACCTTC
TRBJ2-3 | TRBD2 | . | TRBV5-4 | CASSLGGTSGSLDTQYF | TGTGCCAGCAGCTTAGGAGGGACTAGCGGGAGTTTGGATACGCAGTATTTT
TRBJ2-5 | . | . | TRBV30 | CAWSVLPGPPAETQYF | TGTGCCTGGAGTGTACTTCCGGGACCCCCTGCGGAGACCCAGTACTTC
TRBJ1-2 | . | . | TRBV6-5 | CASSYSRSSGYTF | TGTGCCAGCAGTTACTCGAGAAGCAGTGGCTACACCTTC
TRBJ1-2 | TRBD1 | . | TRBV2 | CASRGQVNLHGYTF | TGTGCCAGCAGGGGACAGGTTAATTTGCATGGCTACACCTTC
TRBJ2-3 | . | . | TRBV10-1 | CASKGSDTQYF | TGCGCCAGCAAAGGGTCCGATACGCAGTATTTT
TRBJ1-5 | TRBD1 | . | TRBV24-1 | CATETGDGNQPQHF | TGTGCCACCGAGACAGGGGATGGCAATCAGCCCCAGCATTTT
TRBJ1-5 | TRBD1 | . | TRBV7-2 | CASSFTGGAGNQPQHF | TGTGCCAGCAGCTTTACAGGGGGCGCGGGCAATCAGCCCCAGCATTTT
TRBJ2-6 | . | . | TRBV20-1 | CSASTGTGANVLTF | TGCAGTGCTAGTACAGGGACTGGGGCCAACGTCCTGACTTTC
TRBJ2-7 | . | . | TRBV13 | CASSLQGLPPYEQYF | TGTGCCAGCAGCTTACAGGGCCTTCCTCCCTACGAGCAGTACTTC
TRBJ2-3 | TRBD1 | . | TRBV29-1 | CSGGQGRYSNTQYF | TGCAGCGGCGGACAGGGTCGTTATTCAAATACGCAGTATTTT
TRBJ2-1 | TRBD2 | . | TRBV9 | CASSVSGNEQFF | TGTGCCAGCAGCGTTAGCGGGAATGAGCAGTTCTTC
TRBJ2-6 | . | once | TRBV19 | CASRAGAGANVLTF | TGTGCCAGTAGGGCAGGGGCTGGGGCCAACGTCCTGACTTTC
TRBJ2-4 | TRBD2 | once | TRBV10-3 | CATAGGKLAKNIQYF | TGTGCCACCGCGGGGGGGAAACTAGCCAAAAACATTCAGTACTTC
TRBJ2-5 | TRBD1 | . | TRBV6-5 | CASRDRGLRETQYF | TGTGCCAGCAGGGACAGGGGGCTTCGGGAGACCCAGTACTTC
TRBJ1-1 | . | few | TRBV27 | CASSFGGRTEAFF | TGTGCCAGCAGTTTCGGGGGGCGTACTGAAGCTTTCTTT
TRBJ2-1 | TRBD2 | few | TRBV29-1 | CSVHNGLAGYNEQFF | TGCAGCGTGCATAACGGACTAGCGGGGTACAATGAGCAGTTCTTC
TRBJ2-7 | . | . | TRBV18 | CASSPVQDNSYEQYF | TGTGCCAGCTCACCAGTACAGGACAACTCCTACGAGCAGTACTTC
TRBJ2-3 | . | once | TRBV11-2 | CASSFGGVGTDTQYF | TGTGCCAGCAGCTTCGGGGGAGTGGGCACAGATACGCAGTATTTT
TRBJ1-3 | . | . | TRBV19 | CASSIGSSGNTIYF | TGTGCCAGTAGTATTGGCAGTTCTGGAAACACCATATATTTT
TRBJ2-2 | . | . | TRBV7-2 | CASSLGVRNTGELFF | TGTGCCAGCAGCTTAGGAGTCAGGAACACCGGGGAGCTGTTTTTT
TRBJ2-1 | . | . | TRBV27 | CASSWGVEQFF | TGTGCCAGCAGTTGGGGCGTTGAGCAGTTCTTC
TRBJ2-3 | . | once | TRBV30 | CAWMFTDTQYF | TGTGCCTGGATGTTCACAGATACGCAGTATTTT
TRBJ2-3 | TRBD1 | . | TRBV7-3 | CASSLGDRGFGTDTQYF | TGTGCCAGCAGCTTAGGGGACAGGGGGTTCGGCACAGATACGCAGTATTTT
TRBJ1-1 | . | . | TRBV18 | CASSPSGAIPEAFF | TGTGCCAGCTCACCTTCAGGGGCCATCCCTGAAGCTTTCTTT
TRBJ1-2 | . | . | TRBV28 | CASSKDSNYGYTF | TGTGCCAGCAGCAAGGACAGTAACTATGGCTACACCTTC
TRBJ2-1 | TRBD2 | . | TRBV9 | CASSFSLAGGPYNEQFF | TGTGCCAGCAGCTTTTCCCTAGCGGGGGGCCCGTACAATGAGCAGTTCTTC
TRBJ1-6 | . | . | TRBV30 | CAWSRGGGAANSPLHF | TGTGCCTGGAGTAGAGGGGGGGGAGCGGCCAATTCACCCCTCCACTTT
TRBJ2-5 | . | . | TRBV30 | CAWDSQETQYF | TGTGCCTGGGACAGTCAAGAGACCCAGTACTTC
TRBJ2-7 | TRBD1 | . | TRBV9 | CASSRDSYYEQYF | TGTGCCAGCAGCCGGGACAGCTACTACGAGCAGTACTTC
TRBJ2-3 | . | . | TRBV29-1 | CSVDFSLWDTQYF | TGCAGCGTTGATTTCTCCTTGTGGGATACGCAGTATTTT
TRBJ2-1 | . | . | TRBV3-1/TRBV3-2 | CASSQDVGGSPYNEQFF | TGTGCCAGCAGCCAAGATGTAGGAGGGAGTCCCTACAATGAGCAGTTCTTC
TRBJ2-7 | . | . | TRBV2 | CASTSTDSYEQYF | TGTGCCAGCACCTCGACCGACAGCTACGAGCAGTACTTC
TRBJ2-3 | TRBD2 | . | TRBV14 | CASSQGVGGSSRADTQYF | TGTGCCAGCAGCCAAGGAGTGGGCGGGAGCTCTCGGGCAGATACGCAGTATTTT
TRBJ2-7 | . | . | TRBV7-8 | CASSLQVYEQYF | TGTGCCAGCAGCTTACAGGTCTACGAGCAGTACTTC
TRBJ1-5 | . | . | TRBV6-5 | CASRIQKNQPQHF | TGTGCCAGCAGAATACAAAAAAATCAGCCCCAGCATTTT
TRBJ2-7 | TRBD1 | . | TRBV27 | CASSSWDRGYEQYF | TGTGCCAGCAGTTCTTGGGACAGGGGCTACGAGCAGTACTTC
TRBJ1-2 | TRBD1 | once | TRBV6-5 | CASSNGQVNYGYTF | TGTGCCAGCAGTAACGGACAGGTGAACTATGGCTACACCTTC
TRBJ2-1 | . | few | TRBV5-1 | CASSLESGGVANEQFF | TGCGCCAGCAGCTTGGAATCCGGGGGAGTTGCCAATGAGCAGTTCTTC
TRBJ2-1 | TRBD2 | . | TRBV2 | CASILGGVNNEQFF | TGTGCCAGCATTCTTGGGGGGGTTAACAATGAGCAGTTCTTC
TRBJ2-3 | . | few | TRBV30 | CAWRGRATTDTQYF | TGTGCCTGGAGGGGCAGGGCCACCACAGATACGCAGTATTTT
TRBJ2-2 | TRBD1 | . | TRBV5-1 | CASSSAGTGTGELFF | TGCGCCAGCAGCTCCGCCGGGACAGGGACCGGGGAGCTGTTTTTT
TRBJ1-5 | . | few | TRBV7-9 | CASSLSDSGNQPQHF | TGTGCCAGCAGCTTATCGGACTCAGGTAATCAGCCCCAGCATTTT
TRBJ1-4 | . | . | TRBV14 | CASSQDRVGGEKLFF | TGTGCCAGCAGCCAAGATCGGGTAGGGGGTGAAAAACTGTTTTTT
TRBJ2-3 | . | . | TRBV6-5 | CASSYSIVDTQYF | TGTGCCAGCAGTTACTCGATAGTGGATACGCAGTATTTT
TRBJ1-6 | TRBD1 | . | TRBV27 | CASRPTGVGSPLHF | TGTGCCAGCAGGCCGACAGGGGTGGGATCACCCCTCCACTTT
TRBJ2-2 | TRBD1 | few | TRBV2 | CASSPGTVLTGELFF | TGTGCCAGCAGTCCCGGGACAGTTCTCACCGGGGAGCTGTTTTTT
TRBJ2-7 | . | . | TRBV24-1 | CATNTPGSGMPYEQYF | TGTGCCACCAATACCCCCGGGAGCGGCATGCCCTACGAGCAGTACTTC
TRBJ1-4 | TRBD1 | . | TRBV30 | CAWSRDSSNEKLFF | TGTGCCTGGAGTAGGGACAGCTCTAATGAAAAACTGTTTTTT
TRBJ1-1 | . | . | TRBV7-3 | CASSLNPLANTEAFF | TGTGCCAGCAGCTTAAACCCCTTAGCCAACACTGAAGCTTTCTTT
TRBJ2-5 | . | . | TRBV7-8 | CASSLIFGQETQYF | TGTGCCAGCAGCTTAATATTCGGGCAAGAGACCCAGTACTTC
TRBJ2-7 | . | . | TRBV19 | CASSNLGGSVYEQYF | TGTGCCAGTAGTAATCTCGGGGGTTCAGTCTACGAGCAGTACTTC
TRBJ1-3 | . | . | TRBV18 | CASSLKQVGTIYF | TGTGCCAGCTCACTAAAACAAGTCGGAACCATATATTTT
TRBJ2-4 | . | . | TRBV2 | CASSYSPGAIQYF | TGTGCCAGCAGCTACTCCCCTGGGGCCATTCAGTACTTC